One sample yielded the 27 T cell receptor beta chains listed below, sequenced in a study of cytomegalovirus exposure and HLA in healthy donors. In the PCR, 60 Vbeta and 13 Jbeta primers were used. Clones were read by immunoSEQ multiplex PCR, and TCRdb kept only the in-frame ones, dropping some. The table includes some 150,000 clones, roughly 80% detected once. Sequencing was carried out using PBMCs. The receptors shown here come from a human donor in good health.

The chain links TRBV6-4 to TRBJ1-1; no clear D gene. Trimming left V 3 bases short and J 1 base short, with 6 bases between. The germline CDR1 and CDR2 sequences are MRHNA and SNTAGT. The CDR3 has 13 amino acids. CDR3 DNA: TGTGCCAGCAGTGAGGTACAGAACACTGAAGCTTTCTTT. Translation gives CASSEVQNTEAFF.

The CDR3 nucleotides are TGCGCCAGCAGCTTGGACGGGAATGGCTACACCTTC. The encoded protein is CASSLDGNGYTF. V is TRBV5-1 and J is TRBJ1-2; no clear D. Germline V CDR1 and CDR2: SGHRS, YFSETQ. This CDR3 contains 12 residues. Between the trimmed V and J ends, which lost 0 bases and 6 bases, there was a span of 6 bases.

CDR3 region: CASSARQTTEAFF. In DNA form, the CDR3 reads TGTGCCAGCAGCGCCCGACAAACCACTGAAGCTTTCTTT. The chain employs TRBV9 and TRBJ1-1, with D unresolved. Trimming stripped 3 bases from V and 4 bases from J, with 10 bases between. Germline CDR1 is SGDLS and CDR2 is YYNGEE. There are 13 residues in the CDR3.

This chain joins TRBV2 and TRBJ2-6; D is perhaps TRBD1 (6 bases). CDR1 is SNHLY and CDR2 is FYNNEI in the germline V gene. CDR3 size: 17 residues. Trimming took 6 bases from V and 3 from J, leaving 18 bases between them. The CDR3 here is CASSIGWGQGGANVLTF. CDR3 sequence (DNA): TGTGCCAGCAGCATTGGCTGGGGGCAGGGTGGGGCCAACGTCCTGACTTTC.

This clone was observed a single time. The V gene is TRBV4-2, the J gene TRBJ1-2; D is unclear. Germline CDR1 reads LGHNA; CDR2 reads YNFKEQ. Trimming removed 0 bases at V and 7 bases at J, with 12 bases between. This CDR3 contains 14 residues. The CDR3 loop reads CASSQDLRVSGYTF. CDR3 DNA: TGTGCCAGCAGCCAAGATCTGAGGGTGAGTGGCTACACCTTC.

The rearrangement joins TRBV10-3 to TRBJ2-3; 7 bases agree with TRBD2. J gave up 0 bases and V 5 bases, and 5 bases lay outside the gene matches. This CDR3 has 15 amino acids. Germline values: CDR1 ENHRY, CDR2 SYGVKD. In DNA, the CDR3 is TGTGCCATCAGTTGGCGGGGGACTAGCACAGATACGCAGTATTTT. The encoded protein is CAISWRGTSTDTQYF.

This chain links TRBV9 with TRBJ1-1; 12 nucleotides agree with TRBD1. V dropped 4 bases and J dropped 5; count of bases not matched to a gene: 9. The germline gives CDR1 SGDLS, CDR2 YYNGEE. The CDR3 loop spans 16 amino acids. Here the CDR3 reads CASSLGDRGLETEAFF. The CDR3 region has the DNA TGTGCCAGCAGCCTGGGGGACAGGGGGCTAGAAACTGAAGCTTTCTTT.

This rearrangement joins TRBV29-1 to TRBJ1-1, with TRBD1 matching over 8 bases. After removal of 3 bases from V and 6 bases from J, the junction contained 9 bases not matched to a gene. Germline V gene data show CDR1 as SQVTM and CDR2 as ANQGSEA. The CDR3 sequence is 14 residues long. The DNA for the CDR3 is TGCAGCGTTGAGGGTGGCAGGGGGCTGCCTGAAGCTTTCTTT. Its translation: CSVEGGRGLPEAFF. The complete variable domain, with remaining parts taken from reference TRBV29-1 and TRBJ1-1, reads SAVISQKPSRDICQRGTSLTIQCQVDSQVTMMFWYRQQPGQSLTLIATANQGSEATYESGFVIDKFPISRPNLTFSTLTVSNMSPEDSSIYLCSVEGGRGLPEAFFGQGTRLTVV.

The rearrangement uses TRBV10-2 and TRBJ1-6; 8 positions match TRBD1. This CDR3 has 16 residues. V shed 6 bases and J 6 bases; nucleotides not matched to a gene: 10. In germline, CDR1 is WSHSY, CDR2 SAAADI. CDR3 region: CASSIRTGNPNSPLHF. The CDR3 DNA reads as TGCGCCAGCAGCATTAGGACAGGGAATCCTAATTCACCCCTCCACTTT.

This sequence joins TRBV28 and TRBJ2-7; a weak D match, TRBD1 (7 bases). Germline V gives CDR1 MDHEN, CDR2 SYDVKM. The CDR3 length is 14 residues. Deletions cut 7 bases from V and 4 bases from J, with 17 bases between. The chain's CDR3 is CASTPVPGGYEQYF. Written as DNA, the CDR3 is TGTGCCAGCACCCCAGTGCCAGGGGGGTACGAGCAGTACTTC.

The CDR3 spells CASSSTTNTGELFF. In nucleotides, the CDR3 is TGTGCCAGCAGCTCCACTACGAACACCGGGGAGCTGTTTTTT. The chain uses TRBV7-6 and TRBJ2-2; no clear D. The ends were cut back, 4 bases at V and 0 bases at J, with 6 bases in the middle. Germline CDR1 is SGHVS and CDR2 is FNYEAQ. The CDR3 runs to 14 residues.

The V and J genes are TRBV28 and TRBJ2-5, with D maybe TRBD1 (6 bases). The CDR3 has 15 amino acids. Trimming stripped 4 bases from V and 3 bases from J, with 15 bases between. Looked up from germline, CDR1 is MDHEN and CDR2 is SYDVKM. CDR3 loop: CASSSGTHSEETQYF. The CDR3 DNA is TGTGCCAGCAGTTCCGGGACACATTCGGAAGAGACCCAGTACTTC.

The J gene is TRBJ2-5, the V gene TRBV28, with D tentatively TRBD2 (6 bases). From germline, CDR1 is MDHEN and CDR2 SYDVKM. With 7 bases removed from V and 5 bases from J, the gap between germline ends came to 20 bases. The CDR3 is 15 amino acids. The CDR3 is CASNPGTAFSETQYF. As DNA, the CDR3 is TGTGCCAGCAACCCCGGGACTGCCTTTTCCGAGACCCAGTACTTC.

This clone has more than one count but fewer than ten. The chain uses TRBV5-6 and TRBJ2-1, with 9 bases fitting TRBD1. The V segment lost 4 bases and the J segment 8 bases; nucleotides outside the gene matches: 13. Germline V gene lookup returns CDR1 SGHDT and CDR2 YYEEEE. The CDR3 totals 16 residues. The chain's CDR3 is CASSLRDGQGFHEQFF. DNA of the CDR3: TGTGCCAGCAGCCTGAGGGATGGACAGGGGTTCCATGAGCAGTTCTTC.

This clone has a single count. This chain uses TRBV13 with TRBJ2-5; perhaps TRBD1 as D (6 bases). CDR3 length: 15 residues. Germline V CDR1 and CDR2: PRHDT, FYEKMQ (reference sequence). The V gene lost 5 bases and the J gene lost 1 base, with 14 bases spanning the gap. CDR3 nucleotide sequence: TGTGCCAGCAGCCCGGACAGTGGGGGCCAAGAGACCCAGTACTTC. This sequence encodes CASSPDSGGQETQYF.

This clone has only a few counts. This chain connects TRBV7-2 to TRBJ2-7; 10 bases match TRBD2. J was trimmed by 5 bases and V by 3 bases; bases with no gene match: 4. Germline V gene sequence: CDR1 SGHTA, CDR2 FQGNSA. The CDR3 spans 14 residues. CDR3 coding DNA: TGTGCCAGCAGCTTCTTTGGGACTAGCGACGAGCAGTACTTC. This sequence encodes CASSFFGTSDEQYF.

CDR3 bases: TGTGCCATCGGGACAGCCTCGTTGGGAGCACCCCTCCACTTT. It yields the protein CAIGTASLGAPLHF. The rearrangement uses TRBV6-6 and TRBJ1-6; TRBD1 aligns across 7 bases. Germline V gives CDR1 MNHNY, CDR2 SVGAGI (reference sequence). This CDR3 contains 14 residues. With V trimmed by 10 bases and J by 11 bases, 14 bases remained unmatched.

The CDR3 is CASSQEGTGLNTEAFF. The CDR3 region has the DNA TGCGCCAGCAGCCAAGAAGGAACAGGTTTGAACACTGAAGCTTTCTTT. V and J are TRBV4-1 and TRBJ1-1, with TRBD1 as a possible D gene (5 bases). The germline V gene encodes CDR1 MGHRA and CDR2 YSYEKL. The CDR3 has 16 residues. Trimming cost V 0 bases and J 0 bases, with 11 bases left between them.

In DNA form, the CDR3 reads TGTGCCAGCAGCTCCGGTAGCGGGGGGATTATTGATGAGCAGTTCTTC. It codes for CASSSGSGGIIDEQFF. The chain carries TRBV7-9 and TRBJ2-1; 10 bases line up with TRBD2. V shed 4 bases, J shed 8 bases, and the junction held 11 bases outside the gene matches. This CDR3 has 16 amino acids. In germline, CDR1 is SEHNR, CDR2 FQNEAQ (reference sequence).

The rearrangement joins TRBV10-3 to TRBJ2-1; 7 bases align to TRBD2. Germline V gene lookup returns CDR1 ENHRY and CDR2 SYGVKD. Losses at the gene ends were 6 bases for V and 0 bases for J; bases not matched to a gene: 2. This CDR3 region has 14 residues. The CDR3 loop reads CAISRGDSYNEQFF. As DNA, the CDR3 is TGTGCCATCAGCCGGGGGGACTCCTACAATGAGCAGTTCTTC.

The V and J genes are TRBV27 and TRBJ1-5; D might be TRBD1 (6 bases). Germline V CDR1 and CDR2: MNHEY, SMNVEV (reference sequence). There are 14 residues in the CDR3. The V end lost 2 bases, the J end lost 1 base, and 6 bases lay between the germline ends. CDR3 sequence: CASSLQGSNQPQHF. The CDR3 region has the DNA TGTGCCAGCAGTTTACAGGGGAGCAATCAGCCCCAGCATTTT.

This chain joins TRBV30 and TRBJ2-5, with 16 nucleotides matching TRBD2. The V gene end was trimmed by 3 bases and the J gene end by 9 bases; junction bases not matched to a gene: 19. The CDR3 has 19 amino acids. Germline V lookup: CDR1 GTSNPN, CDR2 SVGIG (reference sequence). The CDR3 sequence is CAWRSESGLAGGSRDPQYF. The CDR3 DNA is TGTGCCTGGAGGTCGGAATCGGGACTAGCGGGGGGGTCAAGAGACCCCCAGTACTTC.

The chain uses TRBV29-1 and TRBJ1-1; no clear D. Germline V gene lookup returns CDR1 SQVTM and CDR2 ANQGSEA. V shed 6 bases and J shed 1 base, with 9 bases lying between them. The CDR3 is 12 amino acids. The CDR3 loop reads CSVARSNTEAFF. CDR3 coding DNA: TGCAGCGTCGCTAGGTCGAACACTGAAGCTTTCTTT.

The chain combines TRBV27 with TRBJ2-1; TRBD2 agrees at 10 bases. Trimming cost V 3 bases and J 9 bases; bases outside gene matches: 14. Germline V lookup: CDR1 MNHEY, CDR2 SMNVEV (reference sequence). CDR3 length: 17 amino acids. CDR3 bases: TGTGCCAGCAGTTTTCAGCGCCTAGCGGGAGCAGTGGGTGAGCAGTTCTTC. Protein product: CASSFQRLAGAVGEQFF.

The V gene is TRBV2, the J gene TRBJ2-7, with D hard to call. CDR1 SNHLY and CDR2 FYNNEI come from the germline V gene. Trimming shortened V by 8 bases and J by 5 bases, and 19 bases separated the two germline ends. This CDR3 has 14 residues. DNA of the CDR3: TGTGCCAGCTCAGCTGAGGAGTTCATCAACGAGCAGTACTTC. Translated, it gives CASSAEEFINEQYF.

The chain uses TRBV19 and TRBJ1-2, with D perhaps matching TRBD1 (5 bases). The germline V gene has CDR1 LNHDA and CDR2 SQIVND (reference sequence). Deletions cut 6 bases from V and 2 bases from J, with 10 bases between. The CDR3 consists of 13 residues. The CDR3 is CASSPGQNYGYTF. The CDR3 nucleotides read TGTGCCAGTAGCCCTGGACAAAACTATGGCTACACCTTC. The entire variable domain, with the rest obtained from reference TRBV19 and TRBJ1-2, is as follows: DGGITQSPKYLFRKEGQNVTLSCEQNLNHDAMYWYRQDPGQGLRLIYYSQIVNDFQKGDIAEGYSVSREKKESFPLTVTSAQKNPTAFYLCASSPGQNYGYTFGSGTRLTVV.

This clone turned up a few times. The chain employs TRBV9 and TRBJ1-4, with 9 bases that match TRBD1. Germline V lookup: CDR1 SGDLS, CDR2 YYNGEE. There are 15 residues in the CDR3. The junction had 6 bases not matched to a gene; V was cut back by 4 bases and J by 5 bases. The chain's CDR3 is CASSTPTGGNEKLFF. The CDR3 DNA is TGTGCCAGCAGCACACCGACAGGGGGAAATGAAAAACTGTTTTTT.